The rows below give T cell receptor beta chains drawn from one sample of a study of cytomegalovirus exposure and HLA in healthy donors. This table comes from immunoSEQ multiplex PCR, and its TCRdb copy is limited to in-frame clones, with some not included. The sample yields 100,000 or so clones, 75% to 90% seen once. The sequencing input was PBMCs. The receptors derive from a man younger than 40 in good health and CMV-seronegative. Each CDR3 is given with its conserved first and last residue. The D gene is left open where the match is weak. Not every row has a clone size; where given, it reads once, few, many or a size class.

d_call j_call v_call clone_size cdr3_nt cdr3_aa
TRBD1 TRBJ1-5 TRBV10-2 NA TGCGCCAGCAGTGACTCGACAGGGTTTGGCAATCAGCCCCAGCATTTT CASSDSTGFGNQPQHF
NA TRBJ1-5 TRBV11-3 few TGTGCCAGCAGCTTAGTCCCGAGTCAGCCCCAGCATTTT CASSLVPSQPQHF
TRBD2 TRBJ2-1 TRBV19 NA TGTGCCAGTAGTATCCCCGGGCAGGGAGGGAATGAGCAGTTCTTC CASSIPGQGGNEQFF
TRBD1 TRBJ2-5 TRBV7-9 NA TGTGCCAGCAGCTCGGACAGGGGCCTCCGAGAGACCCAGTACTTC CASSSDRGLRETQYF
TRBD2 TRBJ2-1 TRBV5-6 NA TGTGCCAGCAGCTACGGGACTAGCGTTCTGGCCTACAATGAGCAGTTCTTC CASSYGTSVLAYNEQFF
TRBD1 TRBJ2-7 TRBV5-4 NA TGTGCCAGCAGCTTCAGGGGGAAAACTTTCGAGCAGTACTTC CASSFRGKTFEQYF
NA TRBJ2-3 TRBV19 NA TGTGCCAGTATGGGTAGCTCTGGCACAGATACGCAGTATTTT CASMGSSGTDTQYF
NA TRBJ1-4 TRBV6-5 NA TGTGCCAGCAGTTCCGTCACTAATGAAAAACTGTTTTTT CASSSVTNEKLFF
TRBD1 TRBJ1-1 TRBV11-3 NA TGTGCCAGCAGCTCCCGGACAGGCGGCCCAGAGGAAGCTTTCTTT CASSSRTGGPEEAFF
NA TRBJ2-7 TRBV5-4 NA TGTGCCAGCAGCTTACATGGGGGCCGCTACGAGCAGTACTTC CASSLHGGRYEQYF
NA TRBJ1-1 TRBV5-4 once TGTGCCAGCAGCTTGGGACGGGGTATGCTTGCGAACACTGAAGCTTTCTTT CASSLGRGMLANTEAFF
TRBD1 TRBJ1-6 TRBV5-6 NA TGTGCCAGCAGCTTCGGGACAGGGGGTTCACCCCTCCACTTT CASSFGTGGSPLHF
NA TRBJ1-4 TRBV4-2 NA TGTGCCAGCAGCCAAGGTAGGGGGACGGATGAAAAACTGTTTTTT CASSQGRGTDEKLFF
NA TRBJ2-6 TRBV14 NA TGTGCCAGCAGCCAATCACAGGTCTTTCTGGGGGCCAACGTCCTGACTTTC CASSQSQVFLGANVLTF
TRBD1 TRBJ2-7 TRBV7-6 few TGTGCCAGCAGCTTAGAGGGACAGGGATACGAGCAGTACTTC CASSLEGQGYEQYF
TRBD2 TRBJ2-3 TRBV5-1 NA TGCGCCAGCAGCACTAGCGGGGGGACGAGCACAGATACGCAGTATTTT CASSTSGGTSTDTQYF
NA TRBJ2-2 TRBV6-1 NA TGCGCCAGCAGATCAGGGTTCACCGGGGAGCTGTTTTTT CASRSGFTGELFF
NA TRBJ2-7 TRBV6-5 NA TGTGCCAGCAGTAAGGGGATCTACGAGCAGTACTTC CASSKGIYEQYF
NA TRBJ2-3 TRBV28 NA TGTGCCAGCAGTTCTCCAGCGGGTCGAGATACGCAGTATTTT CASSSPAGRDTQYF
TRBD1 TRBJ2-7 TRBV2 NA TGTGCCAGCACTTTGCCAGGACAGGGGCAGGACGAGCAGTACTTC CASTLPGQGQDEQYF
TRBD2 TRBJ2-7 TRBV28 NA TGTGCCAGCAAAGGCCCGGTACTAGCGGTCAACGAGCAGTACTTC CASKGPVLAVNEQYF
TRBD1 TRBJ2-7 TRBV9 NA TGTGCCAGCAGCGAACAAGGACAGGGGTACGAGCAGTACTTC CASSEQGQGYEQYF
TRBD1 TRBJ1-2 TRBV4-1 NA TGCGCCAGCAGCCAAACACAGGGGACGGTTGGAGGCTACACCTTC CASSQTQGTVGGYTF
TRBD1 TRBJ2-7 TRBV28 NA TGTGCCAGCAGAGAGCAGGGGGCTAGGTACGAGCAGTACTTC CASREQGARYEQYF
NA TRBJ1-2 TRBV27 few TGTGCCAGCAGGACCGGGGGGGGCGGCGGCTACACCTTC CASRTGGGGGYTF
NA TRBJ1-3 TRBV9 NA TGTGCCAGCAGCGCAGGACACGGCTCTGGAAACACCATATATTTT CASSAGHGSGNTIYF
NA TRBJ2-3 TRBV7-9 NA TGTGCCAGCTCCTGGGGCGGGGCCGGCACAGATACGCAGTATTTT CASSWGGAGTDTQYF
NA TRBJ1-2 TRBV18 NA TGTGCCAGCTCACCTTACCCCGAGGGGAGGGGCAGTGGCTACACCTTC CASSPYPEGRGSGYTF